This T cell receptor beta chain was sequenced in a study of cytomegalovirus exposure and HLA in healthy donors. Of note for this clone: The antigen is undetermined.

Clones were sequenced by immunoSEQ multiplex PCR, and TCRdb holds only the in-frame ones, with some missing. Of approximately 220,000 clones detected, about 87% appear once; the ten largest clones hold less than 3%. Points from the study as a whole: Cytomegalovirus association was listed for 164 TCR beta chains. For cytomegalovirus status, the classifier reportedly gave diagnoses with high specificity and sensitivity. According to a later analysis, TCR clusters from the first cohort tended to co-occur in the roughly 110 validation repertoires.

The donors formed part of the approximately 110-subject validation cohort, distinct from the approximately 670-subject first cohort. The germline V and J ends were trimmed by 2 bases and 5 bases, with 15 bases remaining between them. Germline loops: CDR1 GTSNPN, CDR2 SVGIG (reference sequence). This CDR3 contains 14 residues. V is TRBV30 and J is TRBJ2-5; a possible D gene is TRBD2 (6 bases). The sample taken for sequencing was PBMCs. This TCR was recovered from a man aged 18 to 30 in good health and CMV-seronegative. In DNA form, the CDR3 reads TGTGCCTGGAGTCGCGGGGACTTTTTCGAGACCCAGTACTTC. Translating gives CAWSRGDFFETQYF.